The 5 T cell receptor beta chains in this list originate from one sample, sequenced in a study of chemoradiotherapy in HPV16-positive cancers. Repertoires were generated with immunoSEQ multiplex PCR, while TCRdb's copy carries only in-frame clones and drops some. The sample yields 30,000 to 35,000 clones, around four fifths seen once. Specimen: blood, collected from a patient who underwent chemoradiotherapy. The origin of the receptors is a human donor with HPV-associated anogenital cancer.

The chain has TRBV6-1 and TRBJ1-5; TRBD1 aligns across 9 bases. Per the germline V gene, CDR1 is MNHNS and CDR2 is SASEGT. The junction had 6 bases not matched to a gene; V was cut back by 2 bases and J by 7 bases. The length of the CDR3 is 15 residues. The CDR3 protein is CASSELQGAGQPQHF. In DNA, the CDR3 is TGTGCCAGCAGTGAACTACAGGGGGCCGGGCAGCCCCAGCATTTT.

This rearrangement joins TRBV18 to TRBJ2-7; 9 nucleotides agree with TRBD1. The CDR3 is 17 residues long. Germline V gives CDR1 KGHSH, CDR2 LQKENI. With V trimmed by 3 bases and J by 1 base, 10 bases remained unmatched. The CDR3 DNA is TGTGCCAGCTCACCTTCCCCGGGACAGGGCTCTTCCTACGAGCAGTACTTC. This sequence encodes CASSPSPGQGSSYEQYF.

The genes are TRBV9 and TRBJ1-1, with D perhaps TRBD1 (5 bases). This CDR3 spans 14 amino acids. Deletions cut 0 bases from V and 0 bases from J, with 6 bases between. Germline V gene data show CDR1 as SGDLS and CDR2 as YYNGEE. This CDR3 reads CASSVGGMNTEAFF. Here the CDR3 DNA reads TGTGCCAGCAGCGTAGGGGGCATGAACACTGAAGCTTTCTTT.

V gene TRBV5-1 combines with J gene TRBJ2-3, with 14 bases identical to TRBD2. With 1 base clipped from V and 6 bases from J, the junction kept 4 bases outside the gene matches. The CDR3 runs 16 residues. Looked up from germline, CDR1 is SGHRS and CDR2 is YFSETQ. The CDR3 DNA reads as TGCGCCAGCAGCTTGAACGGACTAGCGGGGGGCGATACGCAGTATTTT. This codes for CASSLNGLAGGDTQYF.

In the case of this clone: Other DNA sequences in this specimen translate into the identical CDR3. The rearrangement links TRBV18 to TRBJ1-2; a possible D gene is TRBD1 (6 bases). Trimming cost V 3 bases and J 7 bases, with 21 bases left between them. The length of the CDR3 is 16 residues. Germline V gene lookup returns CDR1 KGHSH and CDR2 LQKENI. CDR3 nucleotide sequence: TGTGCCAGCTCACCCTACCGGGACACTTCCTGGCGTGGCTACACCTTC. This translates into CASSPYRDTSWRGYTF.